The T cell receptor beta chain under discussion was sequenced for a study of blood T cells in healthy people across ages. Study-wide results and caveats: With unsorted PBMCs, a conclusive comparison of naive versus antigen-experienced cells was not possible.

Alongside a J-beta primer mix, a sample-barcoded 5' primer served in a second PCR lasting about 7 to 11 cycles. Template switching added a 12-random-nucleotide identifier to every cDNA molecule. Using its own MiXCR run on the 5' RACE reads, TCRdb lists one record per CDR3 protein. The sample holds 2 million or so distinct CDR3 sequences, roughly 50% seen once. A word on this clonotype: The antigen remains unidentified.

The CDR3 is made up of 15 amino acids. The germline gives CDR1 LNHDA, CDR2 SQIVND (reference sequence). The V end was cut by 3 bases, the J end by 5 bases, with 17 bases between. This clonotype originated in a woman aged 40-49 years in good health. The chain uses TRBV19 and TRBJ2-7; D possibly corresponds to TRBD1 (6 bases). Sequenced: blood. CDR3 sequence: CASSIPDRRVHEQYF. For the CDR3, the DNA is TGTGCCAGTAGTATCCCCGACAGGAGAGTCCACGAGCAGTACTTC.